This TCR beta chain appears in the sequencing data of a study of identical twins (dated by TCRdb to 2016 to 2017). Concerning the study at large: The study deep-sequenced TCR alpha and beta repertoires from monozygotic twins, unrelated adults of various ages and cord blood to test whether fetal clonotypes persist. To rule out contamination, replicate twin experiments were performed at different times with different library preparation protocols.

Summary of the overall study and its limitations: Compared with coincidental sharing between unrelated individuals, out-of-frame TCR alpha sequences shared between twins had an excess of sequences with low generation probability. Recombination models systematically underestimated out-of-frame TCR alpha sharing in monozygotic twins but agreed with sharing between unrelated individuals. Invariant T cells such as MAIT and iNKT could partly confound zero-insertion analyses, although diverse VJ usage argued against such confounding for most clonotypes. Excess twin sharing in beta out-of-frame sequences was weaker because fewer shared sequences lowered the signal-to-noise ratio. Fewer insertions were carried by abundant cord blood beta clonotypes; a weaker similar trend was observed in young adult naive repertoires, while no such trend was observed in memory repertoires. Conclusions relied on cross-sectional statistical analysis, since the same donors could not be followed over many years.

The library was produced with 5' RACE. This sample was sequenced with an Illumina HiSeq 2000. Template switching added a universal primer binding site, and the final cDNA carried a unique molecular identifier that allowed TCR cDNA molecules to be counted accurately. Specific primers in the conserved constant-segment region were used to synthesize first-strand cDNA for the TCR alpha and beta chains. To control for contamination, each cDNA library was double barcoded with a SMART-Mk sample barcode plus Illumina barcodes. TruSeq adapter sequences and Illumina sample barcodes were added in two successive PCR steps. The TCR alpha and beta cDNA libraries were sequenced on the Illumina HiSeq platform using custom primers. Processing in the source paper ran as follows. MiGEC processed the raw reads to extract unique molecular identifiers, while MiXCR was used to determine the CDR3 positions. For each individual, recombination models were inferred using an EM algorithm with the repgenHMM and IGoR tools. Shared clonotype analysis was performed with the tcR package in R, normalizing sharing by the product of cloneset sizes. To study raw recombination free of thymic and clonal selection effects, out-of-frame nonproductive sequences were analyzed. TCRdb trimmed the raw reads at Q25, called clones with MiXCR and kept productive beta chains. Merged by CDR3 protein, the rows form single entries marked with the most common genes and DNA. What appears here as the V and J calls and clone size reflects TCRdb's work, not the paper's. Recorded for this sample are roughly 700,000 distinct CDR3 sequences; approximately 9% of them occurred a single time. Approximately 0.96% of the sample is taken by the ten largest.

The CDR3 holds 12 amino acids from the cysteine to the phenylalanine. Just the 36-base CDR3 DNA is kept, in frame starting at base 1. All donors were healthy Caucasians. The twin cohort comprised three pairs of female monozygotic twins, all aged roughly 18 to 30 years. The RNA used for TCR libraries was isolated from peripheral blood mononuclear cells. A remark on this clonotype: Its antigen is unknown. No clone much larger than this one lies a single base away; base qualities are absent.

The data were also submitted as part of a second study, on yellow fever vaccine responses in identical twins. The second paper states: The T cell response to vaccination in identical twins was reported by the authors to appear partly convergent and partly personalized. The study precisely tracked vaccine-responding T cell clones in identical twins.

The sequence joins TRBV21-1 to TRBJ2-5; the tabulated D call, TRBD1, remains unverified against the DNA. TRBV21-1 represents a pseudogene. The TCR originated in a woman under 30 in good health. Source material: PBMCs. The DNA is TGTGCCTGCGGGACAGACCAAGAGACCCAGTACTTC. This yields the protein CACGTDQETQYF.